This TCR beta chain was found in a study of cytomegalovirus exposure and HLA in healthy donors. Study results and caveats: Investigators reported 150 to 200 TCR beta chains as tied to cytomegalovirus. Most TCRs appeared rarely, but some public TCRs recurred in many donors. Later examination showed HLA-associated TCR beta chains had greater clonal expansion than equally common others.

On this clone itself: Its specificity is unknown.

V shed 4 bases and J shed 7 bases, with 14 bases lying between them. Germline V gene data show CDR1 as SNHLY and CDR2 as FYNNEI. The CDR3 consists of 14 residues. It was with 60 Vbeta and 13 Jbeta primers that the PCR ran. Clones were sequenced by immunoSEQ multiplex PCR, and TCRdb holds only the in-frame ones, with some missing. This sample has about 88,000 clones, with roughly 79% found just once. The sequencing sample was made of PBMCs. The chain uses TRBV2 and TRBJ1-5; D ambiguous. The sequence derives from a woman aged 40 to 50 in good health and CMV-seronegative. The CDR3 loop reads CASSAASRGQPQHF. The CDR3 coding sequence is TGTGCCAGCAGTGCGGCCTCTAGAGGCCAGCCCCAGCATTTT.